The 30 T cell receptor beta chains below come from one sample, sequenced in a study of multiple sclerosis patients with progressive multifocal leukoencephalopathy (dated by TCRdb to about 2019). The label giving this sample's time point can be read as: about a year of natalizumab therapy. The treatment or condition tag for this specimen amounts to: on natalizumab therapy at sampling. The library was generated by the immunoSEQ multiplex PCR assay. TCRdb mirrors the immuneACCESS table, restricted to in-frame sequences. Some clones are absent from its copies; in checked studies, under half trace to an unresolved V gene, and the reason for the others is unknown. This sample comprises 20,000 to 25,000 clones, less than 95% of them detected only once. Approximately 2% of the sample is held by the ten biggest clonotypes. Sequencing was performed on PBMCs, taken from a patient treated with natalizumab. The origin of the receptors is a young man with multiple sclerosis.

The gene calls are TRBV20-1 and TRBJ2-5, with D uncertain. The CDR3 sequence is 10 residues long. Trimming left V 4 bases short and J 1 base short, with 1 base between. Germline lookup yields CDR1 DFQATT and CDR2 SNEGSKA (reference sequence). CDR3 amino acids: CSAIQETQYF. The CDR3, as DNA: TGCAGTGCTATCCAAGAGACCCAGTACTTC.

J is TRBJ2-1 and V is TRBV19; TRBD2 aligns across 8 bases. This CDR3 is 15 amino acids long. Trimming cost V 3 bases and J 3 bases; bases outside gene matches: 4. Germline V lookup: CDR1 LNHDA, CDR2 SQIVND (reference sequence). The chain's CDR3 is CASSIYGRVYNEQFF. DNA for the CDR3: TGTGCCAGTAGTATTTACGGGAGGGTCTACAATGAGCAGTTCTTC.

The chain combines TRBV19 with TRBJ2-3; 7 bases are a match to TRBD1. The trim removed 8 bases at V and 0 bases at J, leaving 8 bases unmatched. CDR1 LNHDA and CDR2 SQIVND come from the germline V gene (reference sequence). This CDR3 has 15 residues. CDR3 sequence: CASQLRDSSTDTQYF. The CDR3 DNA reads TGTGCCAGTCAACTACGGGACAGCAGCACAGATACGCAGTATTTT.

The rearrangement uses TRBV4-3 and TRBJ2-5; D gene uncertain. The DNA end lines up better with TRBJ2-7; the J call may be wrong. Germline V gives CDR1 LGHNA, CDR2 YSLEER. CDR3 length: 13 residues. CDR3 amino acids: CASSLTNRHEQYF. Here the CDR3 DNA reads TGCGCCAGCAGCCTCACTAATCGCCACGAGCAGTACTTC.

V gene TRBV7-2 combines with J gene TRBJ2-1; TRBD2 agrees at 8 bases. The ends lost 1 base at V and 4 bases at J; junction bases unmatched: 6. CDR1 is SGHTA, CDR2 FQGNSA, per germline. The CDR3 is 16 amino acids. The CDR3 protein is CASSLGVAGPYNEQFF. As DNA, the CDR3 is TGTGCCAGCAGCTTAGGGGTAGCGGGACCATACAATGAGCAGTTCTTC.

The chain employs TRBV7-9 and TRBJ2-2; D uncertain. Trimming took off 3 bases at V and 0 bases at J, with 11 bases between the two ends. CDR3 size: 16 residues. Germline lookup yields CDR1 SEHNR and CDR2 FQNEAQ (reference sequence). The CDR3 nucleotides read TGTGCCAGCAGCTTTGCCCTCGACCCGAACACCGGGGAGCTGTTTTTT. It encodes CASSFALDPNTGELFF.

This chain links TRBV10-2 with TRBJ1-3; 8 nucleotides agree with TRBD1. The length of the CDR3 is 13 residues. The V gene end was trimmed by 6 bases and the J gene end by 3 bases; junction bases not matched to a gene: 1. Germline loops: CDR1 WSHSY, CDR2 SAAADI. The CDR3 loop reads CASSGTGGNTIYF. The DNA for the CDR3 is TGCGCCAGCAGCGGGACAGGTGGAAACACCATATATTTT.

J is TRBJ1-4 and V is TRBV15; D unclear. Germline V gives CDR1 LNHNV, CDR2 YYDKDF (reference sequence). The germline V and J ends were trimmed by 3 bases and 0 bases, with 14 bases remaining between them. The CDR3 has 17 amino acids. Here the CDR3 DNA reads TGTGCCACCAGCAGCCGTACATTCAGGACAACTAATGAAAAACTGTTTTTT. This encodes CATSSRTFRTTNEKLFF.

The rearrangement links TRBV7-2 to TRBJ2-7, with 7 positions matching TRBD1. V was pared by 5 bases and J by 3 bases, with 7 bases of the junction left unmatched. There are 14 residues in the CDR3. Germline CDR1 and CDR2: SGHTA and FQGNSA. CDR3 nucleotides: TGTGCCAGCAGCCCTGACAGGGCTAGCTACGAGCAGTACGTC. Translated, it gives CASSPDRASYEQYV.

The V and J genes are TRBV28 and TRBJ2-5, with D possibly called TRBD1 or TRBD2 (7 bases each). Per the germline V gene, CDR1 is MDHEN and CDR2 is SYDVKM. The CDR3 loop spans 16 amino acids. V gave up 2 bases and J gave up 3 bases, with 16 bases separating them. The CDR3 protein is CASSLVAGGGKETQYF. CDR3 coding DNA: TGTGCCAGCAGTTTAGTTGCAGGGGGAGGGAAAGAGACCCAGTACTTC.

This clone was seen just once. This sequence joins TRBV7-9 and TRBJ1-5; D not resolved. Germline V gives CDR1 SEHNR, CDR2 FQNEAQ (reference sequence). The CDR3 length is 12 residues. V shed 7 bases and J shed 3 bases, with 7 bases lying between them. The CDR3 is CASTRDNQPQHF. CDR3 in DNA: TGTGCCAGCACGCGGGACAATCAGCCCCAGCATTTT. Full variable domain (remainder filled in from reference TRBV7-9 and TRBJ1-5): DTGVSQNPRHKITKRGQNVTFRCDPISEHNRLYWYRQTLGQGPEFLTYFQNEAQLEKSRLLSDRFSAERPKGSFSTLEIQRTEQGDSAMYLCASTRDNQPQHFGDGTRLSIL.

This chain connects TRBV29-1 to TRBJ1-3; D might be TRBD1 (5 bases). The V end was cut by 4 bases, the J end by 0 bases, with 10 bases between. The CDR3 is 14 residues long. Germline assignment: CDR1 SQVTM and CDR2 ANQGSEA. The CDR3, as DNA: TGCAGCGTTGGGGACGGATTCTCTGGAAACACCATATATTTT. Protein: CSVGDGFSGNTIYF.

V gene TRBV19 combines with J gene TRBJ2-3; 10 bases are shared with TRBD2. V dropped 2 bases and J dropped 0; count of bases not matched to a gene: 5. The CDR3 covers 17 residues. The V gene's germline CDR1 is LNHDA and CDR2 SQIVND (reference sequence). CDR3 residues: CASSILGLASSTDTQYF. DNA for the CDR3: TGTGCCAGTAGTATATTGGGACTAGCGTCTAGCACAGATACGCAGTATTTT.

This clone was picked up one time. This chain links TRBV2 with TRBJ1-4; the match to TRBD1 covers 8 bases. The CDR3 extends over 15 amino acids. J gave up 5 bases and V 3 bases, and 5 bases lay outside the gene matches. Germline lookup yields CDR1 SNHLY and CDR2 FYNNEI. In DNA form, the CDR3 reads TGTGCCAGCAGTGAGCGGGGACAGGTCAATGAAAAACTGTTTTTT. Translation gives CASSERGQVNEKLFF.

V and J are TRBV2 and TRBJ1-2, with TRBD1 identical over 8 bases. Germline-derived CDR1 and CDR2 are SNHLY and FYNNEI. This CDR3 is 15 amino acids long. The trim removed 8 bases at V and 7 bases at J, leaving 15 bases unmatched. This chain's CDR3 is CASALGQGAGGGYTF. In DNA form, the CDR3 reads TGTGCCAGCGCCCTTGGGCAGGGGGCAGGCGGTGGCTACACCTTC.

The CDR3 region has the DNA TGTGCCTGGAGTGTACCGGCGGGAATTCGAGTATTCACAGATACGCAGTATTTT. It translates to CAWSVPAGIRVFTDTQYF. The V and J genes are TRBV30 and TRBJ2-3; possibly TRBD2 for D (6 bases). CDR1 and CDR2 from the germline V gene are GTSNPN and SVGIG (reference sequence). Trimming removed 0 bases at V and 2 bases at J, with 21 bases between. This CDR3 contains 18 residues.

This clone was observed once. The rearrangement links TRBV14 to TRBJ2-2, with 7 bases fitting TRBD1. The CDR3 spans 15 residues. Germline CDR1 SGHDN, CDR2 FVKESK. With V trimmed by 6 bases and J by 1 base, 5 bases remained unmatched. CDR3 protein: CASRRNRGNTGELFF. CDR3 bases: TGTGCCAGCAGGCGAAACAGGGGGAACACCGGGGAGCTGTTTTTT.

This sequence joins TRBV18 and TRBJ1-3; maybe TRBD1 (6 bases). Germline CDR1 and CDR2: KGHSH and LQKENI. The CDR3 is 16 amino acids. V dropped 6 bases and J dropped 0 bases, with 15 bases sitting between them. The CDR3 nucleotides are TGTGCCAGCTCGTGGGACATCCCGTCCTCTGGAAACACCATATATTTT. Protein: CASSWDIPSSGNTIYF.

The chain uses TRBV30 and TRBJ2-7, with TRBD2 matching over 13 bases. Trimming took 2 bases from V and 5 from J; bases not matched to a gene: 6. The germline gives CDR1 GTSNPN, CDR2 SVGIG (reference sequence). The CDR3 extends over 15 amino acids. CDR3 DNA: TGTGCCTGGAGTACCGGACTAGCGGGAGAAGACGAGCAGTACTTC. Amino acids: CAWSTGLAGEDEQYF.

The J gene is TRBJ2-2, the V gene TRBV6-4; either TRBD1 or TRBD2 may fit D (5 bases each). V lost 0 bases and J lost 5, with 7 bases in between. Germline CDR1 MRHNA, CDR2 SNTAGT. CDR3 length: 14 amino acids. DNA of the CDR3: TGTGCCAGCAGTGACTCGGGGGTTACCGGGGAGCTGTTTTTT. This encodes CASSDSGVTGELFF.

The chain couples TRBV6-6 to TRBJ2-5, with 9 nucleotides matching TRBD1. Per the germline V gene, CDR1 is MNHNY and CDR2 is SVGAGI (reference sequence). The CDR3 covers 15 residues. The J segment lost 5 bases and the V segment lost 5 bases, leaving 9 bases of the junction unmatched. CDR3 in DNA: TGTGCCAGCAGTGCCACAGGGGGCGCTTGGGAGACCCAGTACTTC. Encoded protein: CASSATGGAWETQYF.

The J gene is TRBJ2-5, the V gene TRBV2; possibly TRBD1 for D (6 bases). The closer fit of TRBJ2-7 to the DNA end suggests the J call may be wrong. Germline V CDR1 and CDR2: SNHLY, FYNNEI. The CDR3 is 13 amino acids. The CDR3 bases are TGTGCCAGCAGCTTGGACAGCTCCTACGAGCAGTACTTC. Amino acid sequence: CASSLDSSYEQYF.

V gene TRBV11-2 combines with J gene TRBJ2-5; weak D call: TRBD1 (5 bases). The CDR3 is made up of 13 amino acids. V was clipped by 5 bases and J by 5 bases, with 12 bases between them. Per the germline V gene, CDR1 is SGHAT and CDR2 is FQNNGV. The CDR3 reads CASSPGARETQYF. CDR3 nucleotides: TGTGCCAGCAGCCCTGGGGCCAGGGAGACCCAGTACTTC.

The chain joins TRBV7-8 to TRBJ2-7, with D perhaps matching TRBD1 or TRBD2 (6 bases each). The germline V gene encodes CDR1 SGHVS and CDR2 FQNEAQ. CDR3 size: 13 residues. V shed 6 bases and J shed 7 bases, with 16 bases lying between them. CDR3: CASSSGEVGEQYV. CDR3 nucleotide sequence: TGTGCCAGCAGTTCAGGGGAGGTGGGGGAGCAGTACGTC.

This chain uses TRBV4-3 with TRBJ2-1, with 8 bases lining up with TRBD2. The CDR3 runs to 15 residues. Per germline, CDR1 LGHNA and CDR2 YSLEER. V dropped 2 bases and J dropped 5; count of bases not matched to a gene: 5. The CDR3 protein is CASSQNGLANNEQFF. CDR3 coding DNA: TGCGCCAGCAGCCAAAACGGACTAGCAAACAATGAGCAGTTCTTC.

The gene calls are TRBV5-4 and TRBJ2-1; D possibly corresponds to TRBD2 (6 bases). V dropped 4 bases and J dropped 8 bases, with 13 bases sitting between them. CDR1 SGHNT and CDR2 YYREEE come from the germline V gene (reference sequence). The CDR3 spans 13 residues. The chain's CDR3 is CASSRGSNDEQFF. The CDR3 DNA reads as TGTGCCAGCAGCCGGGGGTCTAACGATGAGCAGTTCTTC.

In its sample, this clone was seen a few times. This chain connects TRBV18 to TRBJ2-3; 11 nucleotides align to TRBD1. The V gene's germline CDR1 is KGHSH and CDR2 LQKENI. The CDR3 covers 16 residues. With 3 bases clipped from V and 4 bases from J, the junction kept 6 bases outside the gene matches. The CDR3 sequence: CASSPLGTGGSDTQYF. For the CDR3, the DNA is TGTGCCAGCTCACCTCTAGGGACAGGGGGATCAGATACGCAGTATTTT.

The gene calls are TRBV6-5 and TRBJ1-2; maybe TRBD1 (6 bases). Per germline, CDR1 MNHEY and CDR2 SVGAGI. This CDR3 spans 14 amino acids. The V end was cut by 4 bases, the J end by 6 bases, with 15 bases between. The CDR3 loop reads CASSSSDRPDGYTF. The CDR3 DNA reads as TGTGCCAGCAGTTCCTCTGACAGGCCGGATGGCTACACCTTC.

The chain links TRBV7-9 to TRBJ2-3; D unclear. Germline-derived CDR1 and CDR2 are SEHNR and FQNEAQ (reference sequence). The ends were cut back, 2 bases at V and 3 bases at J, with 9 bases in the middle. The CDR3 spans 14 residues. The DNA of the CDR3 is TGTGCCAGCAGCTTAAATTGGGAAACAGATACGCAGTATTTT. Protein product: CASSLNWETDTQYF.

The chain combines TRBV29-1 with TRBJ1-1; D is possibly TRBD1 (5 bases). V dropped 5 bases and J dropped 5 bases, with 21 bases sitting between them. The CDR3 runs 15 residues. Germline CDR1 is SQVTM and CDR2 is ANQGSEA. CDR3 DNA: TGCAGCGTTCAACTTCTTCAGGGAGCGCGGACTGAAGCTTTCTTT. Its translation: CSVQLLQGARTEAFF.